The text below deals with one T cell receptor (beta chain). This record comes from a study of shared clonotypes between healthy human individuals. About the study: Each donor's CD4 naive and CD4 memory cells filled three plates apiece, CD8 naive two, and CD8 memory one.

Naive CD8 cells lacked CD45RO, underwent positive selection for CCR7 and left out terminally differentiated effector memory CD45RA+ cells. Deep-level settings were used for running the assay. The material for each subset, its genomic DNA, was split evenly across several immunoSEQ plates. Profiled with immunoSEQ multiplex PCR; TCRdb holds only in-frame clones, not every one. The data show nearly 2 million clones, about 95% seen once. This CDR3 is 18 amino acids long. The V gene's germline CDR1 is PRHDT and CDR2 FYEKMQ (reference sequence). The trim removed 0 bases at V and 4 bases at J, leaving 12 bases unmatched.

Sequenced: naive CD8+ T cells sorted from blood. The chain employs TRBV13 and TRBJ2-3, with 8 bases that match TRBD2. This clonotype originated in a man younger than 30 in good health. CDR3 nucleotides: TGTGCCAGCAGCTTAGGATCAACTACACTAGCGGCCGCAGATACGCAGTATTTT. Amino acid sequence: CASSLGSTTLAAADTQYF.